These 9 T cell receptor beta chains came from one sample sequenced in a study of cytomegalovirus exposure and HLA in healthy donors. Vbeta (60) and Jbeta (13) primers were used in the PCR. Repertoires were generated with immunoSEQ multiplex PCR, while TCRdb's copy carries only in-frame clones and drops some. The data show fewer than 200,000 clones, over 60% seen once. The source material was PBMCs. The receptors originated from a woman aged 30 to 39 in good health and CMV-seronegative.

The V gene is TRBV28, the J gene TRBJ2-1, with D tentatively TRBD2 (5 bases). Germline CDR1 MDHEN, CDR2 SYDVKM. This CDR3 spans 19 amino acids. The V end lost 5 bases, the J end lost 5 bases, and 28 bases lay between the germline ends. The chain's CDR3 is CASSPGLRARGRVNNEQFF. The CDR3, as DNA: TGTGCCAGCAGTCCGGGTCTGCGCGCTCGGGGTAGAGTGAACAATGAGCAGTTCTTC.

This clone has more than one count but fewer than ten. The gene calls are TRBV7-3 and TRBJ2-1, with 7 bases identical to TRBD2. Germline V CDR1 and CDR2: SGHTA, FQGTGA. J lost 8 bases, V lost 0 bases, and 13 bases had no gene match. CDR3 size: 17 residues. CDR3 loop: CASSLTLERGSRDEQFF. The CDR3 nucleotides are TGTGCCAGCAGCTTAACATTGGAGCGGGGCAGCCGGGATGAGCAGTTCTTC.

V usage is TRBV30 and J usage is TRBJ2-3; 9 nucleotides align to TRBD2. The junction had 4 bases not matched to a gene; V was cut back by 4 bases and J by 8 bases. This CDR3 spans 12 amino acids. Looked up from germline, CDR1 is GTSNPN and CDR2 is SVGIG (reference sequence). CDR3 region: CAWTSGKITQYF. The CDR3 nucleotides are TGTGCCTGGACTAGCGGGAAAATTACGCAGTATTTT.

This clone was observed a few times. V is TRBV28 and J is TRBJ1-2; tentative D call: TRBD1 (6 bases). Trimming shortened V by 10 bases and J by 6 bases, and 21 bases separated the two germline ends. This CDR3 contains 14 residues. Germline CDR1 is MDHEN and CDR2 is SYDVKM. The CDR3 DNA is TGTGCCATAACAGGGTATGGTATTTGGGATGGCTACACCTTC. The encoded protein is CAITGYGIWDGYTF.

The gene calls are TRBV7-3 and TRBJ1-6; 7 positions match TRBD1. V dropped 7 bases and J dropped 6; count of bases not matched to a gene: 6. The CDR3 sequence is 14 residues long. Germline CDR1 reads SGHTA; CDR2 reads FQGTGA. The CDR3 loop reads CASNLTGSNSPLHF. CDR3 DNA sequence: TGTGCCAGCAACCTGACAGGGAGTAATTCACCCCTCCACTTT. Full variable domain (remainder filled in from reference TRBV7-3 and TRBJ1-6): GAGVSQTPSNKVTEKGKYVELRCDPISGHTALYWYRQSLGQGPEFLIYFQGTGAADDSGLPNDRFFAVRPEGSVSTLKIQRTERGDSAVYLCASNLTGSNSPLHFGNGTRLTVT.

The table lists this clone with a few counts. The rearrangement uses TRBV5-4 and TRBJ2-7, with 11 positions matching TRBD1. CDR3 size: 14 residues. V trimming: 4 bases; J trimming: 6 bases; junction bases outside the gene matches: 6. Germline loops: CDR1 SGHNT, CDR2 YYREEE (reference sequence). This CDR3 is CASSREGQGVEQYF. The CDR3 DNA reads TGTGCCAGCAGCCGAGAGGGACAGGGGGTCGAGCAGTACTTC.

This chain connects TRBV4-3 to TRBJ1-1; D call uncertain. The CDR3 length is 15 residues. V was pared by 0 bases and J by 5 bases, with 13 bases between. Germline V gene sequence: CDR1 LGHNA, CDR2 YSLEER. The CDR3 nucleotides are TGCGCCAGCAGCCAAGATCCTGCGGTAGGTACTGAAGCTTTCTTT. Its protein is CASSQDPAVGTEAFF.

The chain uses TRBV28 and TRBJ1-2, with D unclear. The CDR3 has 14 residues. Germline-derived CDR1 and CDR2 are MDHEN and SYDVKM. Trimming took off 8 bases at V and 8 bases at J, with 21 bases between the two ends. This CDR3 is CASSYGGSASGYTF. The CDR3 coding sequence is TGTGCCAGCTCTTACGGAGGGAGCGCATCGGGCTACACCTTC.

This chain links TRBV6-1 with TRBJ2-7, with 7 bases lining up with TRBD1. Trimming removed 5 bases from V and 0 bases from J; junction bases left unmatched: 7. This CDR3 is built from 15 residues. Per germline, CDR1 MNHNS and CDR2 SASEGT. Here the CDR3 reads CASSLGQYFSYEQYF. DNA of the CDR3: TGTGCCAGCAGTTTGGGACAGTACTTCTCCTACGAGCAGTACTTC.